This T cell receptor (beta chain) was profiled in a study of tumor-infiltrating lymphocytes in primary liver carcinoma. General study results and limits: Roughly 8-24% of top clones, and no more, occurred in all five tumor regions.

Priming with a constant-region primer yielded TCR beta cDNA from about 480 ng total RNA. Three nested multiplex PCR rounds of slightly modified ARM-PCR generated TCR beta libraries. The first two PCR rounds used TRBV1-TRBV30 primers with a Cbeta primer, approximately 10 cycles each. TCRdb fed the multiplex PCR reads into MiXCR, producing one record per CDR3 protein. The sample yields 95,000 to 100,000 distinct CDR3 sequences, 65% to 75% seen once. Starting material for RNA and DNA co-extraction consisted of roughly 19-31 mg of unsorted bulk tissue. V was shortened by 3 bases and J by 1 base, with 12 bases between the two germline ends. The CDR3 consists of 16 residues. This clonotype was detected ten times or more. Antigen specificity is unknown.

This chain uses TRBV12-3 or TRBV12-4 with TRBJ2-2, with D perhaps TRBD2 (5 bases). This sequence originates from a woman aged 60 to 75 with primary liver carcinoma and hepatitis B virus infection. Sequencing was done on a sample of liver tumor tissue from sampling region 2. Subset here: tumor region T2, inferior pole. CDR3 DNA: TGTGCCAGCAGTTTGGAGGAACCGTGGAACACCGGGGAGCTGTTTTTT. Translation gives CASSLEEPWNTGELFF.